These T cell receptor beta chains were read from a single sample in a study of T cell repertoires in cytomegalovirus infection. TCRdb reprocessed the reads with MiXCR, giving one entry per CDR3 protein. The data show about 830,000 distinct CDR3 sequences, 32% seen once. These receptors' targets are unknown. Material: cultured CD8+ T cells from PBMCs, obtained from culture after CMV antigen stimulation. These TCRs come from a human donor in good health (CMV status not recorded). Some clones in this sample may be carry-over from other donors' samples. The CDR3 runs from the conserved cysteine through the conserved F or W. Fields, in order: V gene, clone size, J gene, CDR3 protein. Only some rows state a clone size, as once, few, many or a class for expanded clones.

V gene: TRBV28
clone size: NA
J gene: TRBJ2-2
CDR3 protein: CASRNLNQYTGELFF

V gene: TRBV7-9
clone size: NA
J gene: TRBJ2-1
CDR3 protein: CASSALDEQFF

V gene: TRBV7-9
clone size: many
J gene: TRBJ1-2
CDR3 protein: CASSPPPRYWTVPFNYGYTF

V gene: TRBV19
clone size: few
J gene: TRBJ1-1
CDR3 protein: CASSRPAGGPEAFF

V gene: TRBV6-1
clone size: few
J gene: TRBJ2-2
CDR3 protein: CASSEWEGTGELFF

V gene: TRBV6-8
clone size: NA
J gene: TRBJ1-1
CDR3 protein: CASSYSSDRGMENTEAFF

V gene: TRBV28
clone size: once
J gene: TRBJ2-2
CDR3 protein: CATGVTGELFF

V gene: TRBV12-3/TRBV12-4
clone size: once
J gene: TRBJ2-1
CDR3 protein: CASSLAQAALVGSDEQFF

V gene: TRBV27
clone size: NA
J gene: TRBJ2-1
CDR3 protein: CASSSDPRYEQFF

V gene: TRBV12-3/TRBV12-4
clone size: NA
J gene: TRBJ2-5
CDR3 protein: CASSLSDFRETQYF

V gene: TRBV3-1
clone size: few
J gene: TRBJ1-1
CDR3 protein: CASSQGGNLGYGFF

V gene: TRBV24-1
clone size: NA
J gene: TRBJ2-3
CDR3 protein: CATAGRGDSTDTQYF

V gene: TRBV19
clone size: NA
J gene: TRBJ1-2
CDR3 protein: CASTPTPDYGYTF

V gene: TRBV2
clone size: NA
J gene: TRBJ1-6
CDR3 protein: CASSEEWSNSPLHF

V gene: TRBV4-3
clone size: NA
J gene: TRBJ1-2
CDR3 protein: CASSQGDFRDSYGYTF

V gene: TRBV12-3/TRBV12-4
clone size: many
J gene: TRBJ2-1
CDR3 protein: CASSLGGGTYNEQFF

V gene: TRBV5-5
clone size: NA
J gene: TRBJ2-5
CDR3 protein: CASSLVSSSQETQYF

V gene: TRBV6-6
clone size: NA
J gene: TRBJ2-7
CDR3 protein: CASSFVRDSSYEQYF

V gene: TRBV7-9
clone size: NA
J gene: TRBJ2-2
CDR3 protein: CASPPANTGELFF

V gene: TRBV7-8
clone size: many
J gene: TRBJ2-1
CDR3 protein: CASRGTSGSGSYNEQFF

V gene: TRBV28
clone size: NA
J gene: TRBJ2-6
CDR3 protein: CASSYPDSPSGANVLTF

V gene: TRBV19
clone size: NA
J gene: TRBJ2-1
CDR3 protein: CASSIDEDSYNEQFF

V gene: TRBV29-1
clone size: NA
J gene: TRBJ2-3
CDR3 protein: CSVERSGSTDTQYF

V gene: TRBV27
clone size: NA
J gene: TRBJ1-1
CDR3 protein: CASSPFRRIEAFF

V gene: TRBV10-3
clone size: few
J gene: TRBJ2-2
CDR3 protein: CAIRTSNTGELFF

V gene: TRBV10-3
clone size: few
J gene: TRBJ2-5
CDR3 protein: CAISESMGYRTHKETQYF

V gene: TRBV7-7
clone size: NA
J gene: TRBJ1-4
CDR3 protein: CASSLDDRAEKLFF

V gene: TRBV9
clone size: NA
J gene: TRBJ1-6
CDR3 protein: CASSRPLHF

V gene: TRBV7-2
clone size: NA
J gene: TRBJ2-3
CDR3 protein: CASSLMGGTDTQYF

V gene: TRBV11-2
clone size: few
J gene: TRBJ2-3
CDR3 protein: CASSLYGSGTDTQYF

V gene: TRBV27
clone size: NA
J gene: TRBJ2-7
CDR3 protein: CASSLRQGLHEQYF

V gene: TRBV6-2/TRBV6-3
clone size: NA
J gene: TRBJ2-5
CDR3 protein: CASSLPSGTSGSVETQYF

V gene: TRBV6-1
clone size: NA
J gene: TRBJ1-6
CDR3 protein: CASSEEAQDRSNSPLHF

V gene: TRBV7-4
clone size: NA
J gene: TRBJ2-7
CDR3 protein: CASSLVGQDEQYF

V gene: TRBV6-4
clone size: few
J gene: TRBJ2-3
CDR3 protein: CASSERGHPDTQYF

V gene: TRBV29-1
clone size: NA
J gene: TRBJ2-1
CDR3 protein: CSVDSGENNEQFF

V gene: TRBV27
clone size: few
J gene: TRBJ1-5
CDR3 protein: CASNPAGGNQPQHF

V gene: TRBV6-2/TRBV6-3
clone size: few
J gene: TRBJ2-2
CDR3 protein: CASSLGLAGWTGELFF

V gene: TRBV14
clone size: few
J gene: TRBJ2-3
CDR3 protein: CASSQGATGIDTQYF

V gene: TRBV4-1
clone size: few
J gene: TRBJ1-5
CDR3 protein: CASSQSFTGGQDQPQHF

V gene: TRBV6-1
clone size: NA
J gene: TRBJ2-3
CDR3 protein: CASSEAGQGTDTQYF

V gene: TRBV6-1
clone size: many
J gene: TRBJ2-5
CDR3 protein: CASSIANMRETQYF

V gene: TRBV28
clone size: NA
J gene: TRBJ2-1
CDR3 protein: CASSFLLSGGRNEQFF

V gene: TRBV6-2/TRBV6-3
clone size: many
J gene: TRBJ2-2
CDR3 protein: CASLDEAGELFF

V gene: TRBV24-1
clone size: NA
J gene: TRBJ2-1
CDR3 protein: CATSDPVGTSGGALSDEQFF

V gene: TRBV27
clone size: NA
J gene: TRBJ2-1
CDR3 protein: CASSFGTLAYNEQFF

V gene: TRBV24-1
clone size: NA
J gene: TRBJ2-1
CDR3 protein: CATGLADGEQFF

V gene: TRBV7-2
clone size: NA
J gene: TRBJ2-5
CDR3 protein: CASSLGLAGNQETQYF

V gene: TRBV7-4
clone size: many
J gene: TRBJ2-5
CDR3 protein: CASSLRWELEETQYF

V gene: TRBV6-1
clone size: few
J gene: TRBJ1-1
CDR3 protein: CALEPGGPVLNTEAFF

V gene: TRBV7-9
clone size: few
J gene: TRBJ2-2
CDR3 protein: CASSLQGDTGELFF

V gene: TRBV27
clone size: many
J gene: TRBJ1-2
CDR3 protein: CASSLSGYGYTF